This TCR beta chain is drawn from a study of a mutant IDH1 vaccine in newly diagnosed glioma. Study-wide background: Investigators started vaccination 4-6 weeks after radiotherapy alone, or with temozolomide cycles.

Time point: week 47, end of study. Each vaccine dose was 300 ug of mutant IDH1 20-mer peptide, with topical imiquimod. Profiling relied on immunoSEQ multiplex PCR, and the TCRdb table lists in-frame clones only, not all of them. This sample has about 56,000 clones, with less than 90% found just once. Concerning this clone: The antigen is unknown.

The ends were cut back, 6 bases at V and 6 bases at J, with 17 bases in the middle. This CDR3 spans 14 amino acids. CDR1 and CDR2 (germline): KGHSH, LQKENI. The sequenced sample was PBMCs, obtained from a glioma patient whose treatment included an IDH1 peptide vaccine. V usage is TRBV18 and J usage is TRBJ1-2, with D perhaps TRBD1 (5 bases). This TCR was recovered from a woman in her fifties or sixties with glioma. CDR3 amino acids: CASSMVGDQDGYTF. The CDR3 DNA reads as TGTGCCAGCTCCATGGTGGGGGACCAGGATGGCTACACCTTC.